This TCR beta chain is from a study of blood T cell repertoires in COVID-19. Overall study context: Sites in the United States, Italy and Spain provided acute and convalescent COVID-19 samples. From T cells, B-cell-depleted T cells, or PBMCs came the material, which was cDNA or gDNA.

This clone was observed a few times. Per the original data handling: Amplification of reference gene primers was used by the study to estimate nucleated cell counts. Produced via immunoSEQ multiplex PCR; TCRdb's table is partial and in-frame only. That table supplies the V and J calls and clone size; D and trimming were determined from the DNA. The sample records some 66,000 clones, 82% being singletons. This CDR3 is 13 amino acids long. V lost 4 bases, J lost 1 base, and 8 bases lay in between. Germline V gives CDR1 SGHRS, CDR2 YFSETQ. The sequenced sample consisted of peripheral blood. The V and J genes are TRBV5-1 and TRBJ1-1; D gene uncertain. This TCR was sampled from a man aged 55 to 70 with acute or convalescent COVID-19. In DNA, the CDR3 is TGCGCCAGCAGCCGTCCCGGGAACACTGAAGCTTTCTTT. It translates to CASSRPGNTEAFF.